Following are 19 T cell receptor gamma chains from one sample sequenced in a study of γδ T cells in repeated Plasmodium falciparum infection (dated by TCRdb to about 2021). For bulk TCR repertoire analysis, Vgamma9/Vdelta2+ and Vdelta2-negative gammadelta T cell populations were flow-sorted out of peripheral blood mononuclear cells. The receptor library was made with multiplex PCR. For sequencing, an Illumina MiSeq was employed. Clones were re-identified by TCRdb from the public reads with CATT, and rows with the same DNA were merged. The sample table lists about 26,000 gamma-chain clones, 2.5% to 3.5% of them with a count of one. The ten largest clones represent around a third of the sample. The sample was gamma-delta T cells from blood. The source of these receptors is a pool of human donors (malaria-infected and uninfected, not separated).

Ten or more counts support this clone. A much larger clone differs from this one at a single base, so this may be a read error. The DNA is omitted, as the CDR3 cannot be located on it reliably, and the CDR3 follows TCRdb's listing. The J gene is uncalled and the V gene is TRGV9. The CDR3 contains 27 residues when both ends are counted. The V gene's germline CDR1 is GITISATS and CDR2 ISYDGTV (reference sequence). CDR3 protein: CALFQRNSLAVEQHWLSQVSIGRIQHF.

On this clone: TCRdb's protein for this DNA is that of a much larger clone and differs from the translation at residue 3, likely a read error; the protein shown is the DNA translation. The chain joins TRGV5 to TRGJ1 or TRGJ2. TCRdb leaves out the J gene; it was filled in here by matching the DNA to germline. The CDR3 has 13 residues. The germline V gene encodes CDR1 VINAFY and CDR2 YDVSNSKD. CDR3 sequence: CAIWTRNYYKKLF. CDR3 coding DNA: TGTGCCATCTGGACCAGGAATTATTATAAGAAACTCTTT.

Comments on this clone: A read error likely explains why the TCRdb protein, taken from a much larger clone, differs from this DNA's translation at residue 4; the protein shown is translated from the DNA. This specimen includes other DNA sequences encoding the same CDR3. The chain couples TRGV2 to TRGJ1 or TRGJ2. TCRdb leaves out the J gene; it was filled in here by matching the DNA to germline. Germline V CDR1 and CDR2: EGSNGY, YDSYNSKV. The CDR3 has 14 amino acids. CDR3 in amino acids: CATRDGPVYYKKLF. The CDR3 DNA sequence: TGTGCCACCAGGGACGGGCCGGTCTATTATAAGAAACTCTTT.

This clone was seen at least ten times. The protein recorded in TCRdb matches a much larger clone and deviates from this DNA's translation at residue 6, suggesting a read error; the protein here is obtained by translating the DNA. This chain joins TRGV9 and TRGJP. CDR3 length: 16 amino acids. V trimming: 2 bases; J trimming: 7 bases; junction bases outside the gene matches: 5. Germline lookup yields CDR1 GITISATS and CDR2 ISYDGTV (reference sequence). The CDR3 DNA reads TGTGCCTTGTGGGAGGCGGGGGAGTTGGGCAAAAAAATCAAGGTATTT. Its translation is CALWEAGELGKKIKVF.

As regards this clone: This likely came from a read error, as a far larger clone is one base away. Other nucleotide sequences from this sample produce the same CDR3. The chain has TRGV3 and TRGJP2. The J gene, not given by TCRdb, was assigned here from a germline match of the nucleotide sequence. Germline values: CDR1 VTNTFY, CDR2 YDVSTARD (reference sequence). The CDR3 has 13 amino acids. CDR3 amino acids: CATWDKWRWIKTF. The CDR3, as DNA: TGTGCTACCTGGGACAAGTGGCGTTGGATCAAGACGTTT.

This clone has a count of ten or more. The chain couples TRGV9 to TRGJ1 or TRGJ2. CDR1 and CDR2 (germline): GITISATS, ISYDGTV (reference sequence). V dropped 3 bases and J dropped 9; count of bases not matched to a gene: 11. This CDR3 region has 13 residues. Here the CDR3 DNA reads TGTGCCTTGTGGGAGCCCAACGGGGTTAAGAAACTCTTT. Its translation: CALWEPNGVKKLF.

This clone was observed at least ten times. The protein TCRdb lists belongs to a much larger clone and differs from this DNA's translation at residue 5, which points to a read error; the protein shown is made from the DNA. Other DNA sequences within the sample encode an identical CDR3. The rearrangement links TRGV4 to TRGJ1 or TRGJ2. V gave up 5 bases and J gave up 4 bases; unmatched junction bases: 8. The CDR3 runs 13 residues. Germline V gene data show CDR1 as EGSTGY and CDR2 as YDSYTSSV. Here the CDR3 DNA reads TGTGCCACCTGGGGTGGAGGATATTATAAGAAACTCTTT. It codes for CATWGGGYYKKLF.

In this sample, this clone turned up many times. This likely reflects a read error, since a far larger clone is one base away. This CDR3 is also generated by other DNA sequences in the sample. The chain is built from TRGV3 and TRGJP2. The J gene comes from matching the DNA to germline here; TCRdb lacks it. The junction had 9 bases not matched to a gene; V was cut back by 3 bases and J by 11 bases. Germline V CDR1 and CDR2: VTNTFY, YDVSTARD (reference sequence). The CDR3 sequence is 13 residues long. CDR3 sequence: CATWDLIDWIKTF. Here the CDR3 DNA reads TGTGCCACCTGGGACCTGATTGACTGGATCAAGACGTTT.

Comment on this clone: TCRdb's protein for this DNA is that of a much larger clone and differs from the translation at residue 3, likely a read error; the protein shown is the DNA translation. The chain joins TRGV8 to TRGJ1 or TRGJ2. TCRdb records no J gene; here it was assigned by comparing the DNA to germline. Germline values: CDR1 VENAVY, CDR2 YDSYNSRV. The CDR3 is made up of 15 amino acids. CDR3 bases: TGTGCCGCCTGGGATAGAAGGCCCCATTATTATAAGAAACTCTTT. This codes for CAAWDRRPHYYKKLF.

Concerning this clone: The TCRdb protein comes from a much larger clone and disagrees with this DNA's translation at residue 4, likely due to a read error; the protein given here is derived from the DNA. The chain uses TRGV9 and TRGJ1 or TRGJ2. TCRdb records no J gene; here it was assigned by comparing the DNA to germline. This CDR3 comprises 14 residues. Germline V gives CDR1 GITISATS, CDR2 ISYDGTV (reference sequence). The CDR3 reads CALREVGYYYKKLF. As DNA, the CDR3 is TGTGCCTTGAGGGAGGTGGGGTATTATTATAAGAAACTCTTT.

This clone showed up just a few times. This likely stems from a read error, as it lies one base from a far larger clone. Other DNA sequences of this sample code for an identical CDR3. V gene TRGV9 was called; the J gene was not. This CDR3 has 14 residues. Per germline, CDR1 GITISATS and CDR2 ISYDGTV (reference sequence). DNA for the CDR3: TGTGCCTTGTGGGAGCCCCGGGGATATTATAAGAAACTCTTC. This encodes CALWEPRGYYKKLF.

This clone was seen a few times. A read error likely explains why the TCRdb protein, taken from a much larger clone, differs from this DNA's translation at residue 4; the protein shown is translated from the DNA. Other DNA sequences in this specimen translate into the identical CDR3. V usage is TRGV9 and J usage is TRGJ1 or TRGJ2. The J gene, absent from TCRdb, was called here by matching the DNA to germline. Germline V CDR1 and CDR2: GITISATS, ISYDGTV (reference sequence). The CDR3 sequence is 14 residues long. CDR3 sequence: CALREVQCYYKKLF. The CDR3 DNA sequence: TGTGCCTTGAGGGAGGTGCAATGTTATTATAAGAAACTCTTT.

CDR3 amino acids: CALWEVCGAKLF. The CDR3 DNA is TGTGCCTTGTGGGAGGTCTGTGGGGCCAAGCTCTTT. The V gene is listed as TRGV9; no J gene was called. The CDR3 sequence is 12 residues long. Germline values: CDR1 GITISATS, CDR2 ISYDGTV (reference sequence).

On this clone itself: The protein given by TCRdb reflects a much larger clone and differs at residue 4 from this DNA's translation, likely from a read error; the protein shown is the DNA's translation. The chain carries TRGV9 and TRGJ1 or TRGJ2. The J gene was not available in TCRdb and was assigned here by matching the DNA to germline segments. The CDR3 contains 17 residues. Germline values: CDR1 GITISATS, CDR2 ISYDGTV (reference sequence). The CDR3 nucleotides read TGTGCCTTGCGGGAGTTTCCGATGTCTGAGAATTATTATAAGAAACTCTTT. This encodes CALREFPMSENYYKKLF.

At least ten counts were recorded for this clone. The chain has TRGV5 and TRGJ1 or TRGJ2. The trim removed 5 bases at V and 8 bases at J, leaving 9 bases unmatched. The CDR3 runs 12 residues. Germline V gives CDR1 VINAFY, CDR2 YDVSNSKD. CDR3 in DNA: TGTGCCACCTGGGGGCGTGGGAATAAGAAACTCTTT. Protein sequence: CATWGRGNKKLF.

A word on this clone: The TCRdb protein comes from a much larger clone and disagrees with this DNA's translation at residue 11, likely due to a read error; the protein given here is derived from the DNA. The genes are TRGV9 and TRGJ1 or TRGJ2. The J gene was missing in TCRdb and was found by matching the end of the DNA to germline. The CDR3 sequence is 14 residues long. The germline V gene encodes CDR1 GITISATS and CDR2 ISYDGTV (reference sequence). DNA for the CDR3: TGTGCCTTGTGGGAGGTGCATCCTTATTATGAGAAACTCTTT. Amino acid sequence: CALWEVHPYYEKLF.

This clone was observed at least ten times. TCRdb records a much larger clone's protein for this DNA, with a difference at residue 5 that likely arises from a read error; the protein given is the translation of the DNA. This rearrangement joins TRGV2 to TRGJ1 or TRGJ2. The CDR3 is 12 residues long. CDR1 is EGSNGY and CDR2 is YDSYNSKV in the germline V gene. The DNA of the CDR3 is TGTGCCACCTGGAACGGGCCTTATAAGAAACTCTTT. Its protein product is CATWNGPYKKLF.

This clone was detected many times. TCRdb's entry gives the protein of a much larger clone, which mismatches this DNA's translation at residue 7, likely from a read error; the protein reported here is translated from the DNA. The V gene is TRGV8, the J gene TRGJ1 or TRGJ2. The CDR3 consists of 11 residues. From germline, CDR1 is VENAVY and CDR2 YDSYNSRV. V lost 2 bases and J lost 8; bases outside the gene matches: 3. This CDR3 is CATWDKNKKLF. The CDR3 nucleotides are TGTGCCACCTGGGATAAGAATAAGAAACTCTTT.

Worth noting for this clone: This is likely an artifact of a read error, given a far larger clone one base away. The limits of the CDR3 on the DNA are not certain, so only TCRdb's listed CDR3 is given. Distinct nucleotide sequences in the sample also encode this CDR3. Here the V gene is TRGV2, but the J gene went uncalled. Counting both end residues, the CDR3 totals 34 amino acids. From germline, CDR1 is EGSNGY and CDR2 YDSYNSKV. The CDR3 spells CATWDGRGRIIIRNSLAVEQHLLSQVSIGRIQHF.